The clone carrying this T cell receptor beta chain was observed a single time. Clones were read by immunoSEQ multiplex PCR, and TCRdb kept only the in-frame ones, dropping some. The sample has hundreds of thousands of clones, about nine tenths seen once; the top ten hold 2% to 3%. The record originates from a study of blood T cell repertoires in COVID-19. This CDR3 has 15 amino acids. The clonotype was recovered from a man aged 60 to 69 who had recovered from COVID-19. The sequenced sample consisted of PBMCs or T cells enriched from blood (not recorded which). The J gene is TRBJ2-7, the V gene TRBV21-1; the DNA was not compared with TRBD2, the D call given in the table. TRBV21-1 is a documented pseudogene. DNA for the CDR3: TGTGCCAGCAGATGGGAGGTTCACAAGCCCTACGAGCAGTACTTC. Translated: CASRWEVHKPYEQYF.